The T cell receptor (beta chain) described here comes from a study of glioma-infiltrating T cells. Findings and caveats of the study: Gliomas, especially low-grade, showed above-expected tissue-blood divergence; non-neoplastic patients showed below. Tissue and blood shared very few CDR3 sequences.

Trimming shortened V by 8 bases and J by 12 bases, and 20 bases separated the two germline ends. CDR1 and CDR2 from the germline V gene are ENHRY and SYGVKD. This CDR3 contains 13 residues. This clonotype was seen only a few times. Its antigen is still unknown. TCR alpha and beta CDR3 regions were amplified from RNA using iRepertoire nested multiplex PCR. One-step reverse transcription and amplification started from approximately 100-400 ng of tissue mRNA or PBMC total RNA. TCRdb itself ran the multiplex PCR reads through MiXCR, one entry per CDR3 protein. In the table there are around 150,000 distinct CDR3 sequences, about 39% of which are singletons.

The TCR was taken from a human donor with low-grade glioma or glioblastoma, undergoing nonglioma brain surgery, or in good health (not recorded which). The chain links TRBV10-3 to TRBJ2-1, with D unresolved. Sequencing input: glioma tissue, nonneoplastic brain tissue, or PBMCs (not recorded which). CDR3 sequence (DNA): TGTGCCATCCATTCCGGGTCCCAGGATCCGCAGTTCTTC. Protein: CAIHSGSQDPQFF.